This is a list of T cell receptor beta chains from one sample in a study of CD8 T cells in ankylosing spondylitis. One entry per CDR3 protein, called by TCRdb with MiXCR from the 5' RACE reads. Of under 450,000 distinct CDR3 sequences in the sample, 20% to 25% were seen once. The sample taken for sequencing was blood, either unsorted or a sorted T cell fraction (not recorded which). Source of these receptors: a male donor with ankylosing spondylitis or in good health (not recorded which). Each CDR3 is given with its conserved first and last residue. Fields, in order: V gene, J gene, D gene, CDR3 length, clone size, CDR3 DNA, CDR3 protein. The D gene is left open where the match is weak. Clone size, where shown, is once, few, many, or a class for clones that have expanded.

V gene: TRBV5-1
J gene: TRBJ2-7
D gene: NA
CDR3 length: 14
clone size: NA
CDR3 DNA: TGCGCCAGCAGCTTGGAAGGGGACGGCTACGAGCAGTACTTC
CDR3 protein: CASSLEGDGYEQYF

V gene: TRBV7-9
J gene: TRBJ2-1
D gene: NA
CDR3 length: 13
clone size: few
CDR3 DNA: TGTGCCAGCAGCACACCGGGGGGACAGGAGCAGTTCTTC
CDR3 protein: CASSTPGGQEQFF

V gene: TRBV4-1
J gene: TRBJ2-1
D gene: NA
CDR3 length: 16
clone size: NA
CDR3 DNA: TGCGCCAGCAGCCAAGTGGCACTAGCCTCCTACAATGAGCAGTTCTTC
CDR3 protein: CASSQVALASYNEQFF

V gene: TRBV7-8
J gene: TRBJ2-5
D gene: NA
CDR3 length: 14
clone size: few
CDR3 DNA: TGTGCCAGCAGCGGAGGGGTGATTGACGGGACCCAGTACTTC
CDR3 protein: CASSGGVIDGTQYF

V gene: TRBV4-1
J gene: TRBJ2-7
D gene: TRBD2
CDR3 length: 17
clone size: NA
CDR3 DNA: TGCGCCAGCAGCCAAGATCCGACTAGCGGATCCTCCTACGAGCAGTACTTC
CDR3 protein: CASSQDPTSGSSYEQYF

V gene: TRBV9
J gene: TRBJ2-7
D gene: NA
CDR3 length: 14
clone size: NA
CDR3 DNA: TGTGCCAGCAGCGTAGGGGGGGTAGCCTACGAGCAGTACTTC
CDR3 protein: CASSVGGVAYEQYF

V gene: TRBV12-3/TRBV12-4
J gene: TRBJ2-7
D gene: TRBD1
CDR3 length: 15
clone size: few
CDR3 DNA: TGTGCCAGCAGCCCCTGGGACAGGGTAATCGAGGAGCAGTACTTC
CDR3 protein: CASSPWDRVIEEQYF

V gene: TRBV20-1
J gene: TRBJ2-3
D gene: NA
CDR3 length: 14
clone size: NA
CDR3 DNA: TGCAGTGCTAGAGCCGGGGGCGGAAAAGATACGCAGTATTTT
CDR3 protein: CSARAGGGKDTQYF

V gene: TRBV21-1
J gene: TRBJ2-7
D gene: NA
CDR3 length: 17
clone size: few
CDR3 DNA: TGTGCCAGCAGCAAACTCCGGACAGGCGTGACCTCCTACGAGCAGTACTTC
CDR3 protein: CASSKLRTGVTSYEQYF

V gene: TRBV27
J gene: TRBJ2-1
D gene: NA
CDR3 length: 16
clone size: NA
CDR3 DNA: TGTGCCAGCAGTTTAGCGGGGGCGCTATCCTACAATGAGCAGTTCTTC
CDR3 protein: CASSLAGALSYNEQFF

V gene: TRBV5-5
J gene: TRBJ2-5
D gene: NA
CDR3 length: 16
clone size: NA
CDR3 DNA: TGTGCCAGCAGCGAACCGGGACTGCTCACCCAAGAGACCCAGTACTTC
CDR3 protein: CASSEPGLLTQETQYF

V gene: TRBV3-1
J gene: TRBJ2-7
D gene: NA
CDR3 length: 16
clone size: few
CDR3 DNA: TGTGCCAGCAGCCAATTGGTTAGAGGGTTGGACTACGAGCAGTACTTC
CDR3 protein: CASSQLVRGLDYEQYF

V gene: TRBV30
J gene: TRBJ2-7
D gene: TRBD2
CDR3 length: 18
clone size: NA
CDR3 DNA: TGTGCCTGGAGTGTTGAGTTACAAGCGGGGGCCAAATCCTACGAGCAGTACTTC
CDR3 protein: CAWSVELQAGAKSYEQYF

V gene: TRBV6-1
J gene: TRBJ2-3
D gene: TRBD2
CDR3 length: 18
clone size: NA
CDR3 DNA: TGTGCCAGCAACCTACTAGCGGGGGGGCCCCTAATGTCAGATACGCAGTATTTT
CDR3 protein: CASNLLAGGPLMSDTQYF

V gene: TRBV29-1
J gene: TRBJ2-1
D gene: NA
CDR3 length: 17
clone size: NA
CDR3 DNA: TGCAGCGCAGCCGGGACGGCCACCCCAAGCTCCTACAATGAGCAGTTCTTC
CDR3 protein: CSAAGTATPSSYNEQFF

V gene: TRBV12-3/TRBV12-4
J gene: TRBJ2-5
D gene: NA
CDR3 length: 15
clone size: few
CDR3 DNA: TGTGCCAGCAGACCCGGAACTCTCCCCCGGGAGACCCAGTACTTC
CDR3 protein: CASRPGTLPRETQYF

V gene: TRBV4-1
J gene: TRBJ2-3
D gene: NA
CDR3 length: 15
clone size: few
CDR3 DNA: TGCGCCAGCAGCCAAGAATGGGTGTCGACAGATACGCAGTATTTT
CDR3 protein: CASSQEWVSTDTQYF

V gene: TRBV3-1
J gene: TRBJ2-1
D gene: NA
CDR3 length: 11
clone size: NA
CDR3 DNA: TGTGCCAGCAGCCAAGCATTTGAGCAGTTCTTC
CDR3 protein: CASSQAFEQFF

V gene: TRBV4-1
J gene: TRBJ2-3
D gene: TRBD2
CDR3 length: 17
clone size: many
CDR3 DNA: TGCGCCAGCAGCCAAGCACTAGCGGGGGGGCCGACAGATACGCAGTATTTT
CDR3 protein: CASSQALAGGPTDTQYF

V gene: TRBV19
J gene: TRBJ2-1
D gene: NA
CDR3 length: 16
clone size: NA
CDR3 DNA: TGTGCCAGTAGTATCTGGGGCCAACCCTCCTACAATGAGCAGTTCTTC
CDR3 protein: CASSIWGQPSYNEQFF

V gene: TRBV7-6
J gene: TRBJ1-6
D gene: TRBD1
CDR3 length: 18
clone size: NA
CDR3 DNA: TGTGCCAGCAGCTTAGTAGCTCAGGGGGGGTTGGATAATTCACCCCTCCACTTT
CDR3 protein: CASSLVAQGGLDNSPLHF